What follows are 21 T cell receptor beta chains derived from one specimen sequenced in a study of radiation and T cells in renal cell carcinoma. This table comes from immunoSEQ multiplex PCR, and its TCRdb copy is limited to in-frame clones, with some not included. The sample records about 130,000 clones, about 81% being singletons. Time point meaning: blood 2 weeks post-SBRT. Treatment reported: 15 Gy SBRT to primary tumor, nephrectomy 4 weeks later. The sample here was blood, taken from a patient whose treatment included radiotherapy and nephrectomy. These receptors were obtained from a woman aged 55-75 years with renal cell carcinoma.

The chain employs TRBV18 and TRBJ1-6, with D unclear. This CDR3 has 14 residues. Trimming took off 5 bases at V and 2 bases at J, with 7 bases between the two ends. Germline V gives CDR1 KGHSH, CDR2 LQKENI. The CDR3 DNA follows: TGTGCCAGCTCAGATGGGGCCTATAATTCACCCCTCCACTTT. Translated, it gives CASSDGAYNSPLHF.

This clone was picked up one time. This chain connects TRBV6-5 to TRBJ1-1; TRBD1 might be the D (6 bases). The CDR3 spans 14 residues. With 6 bases removed from V and 3 bases from J, the gap between germline ends came to 14 bases. CDR1 and CDR2 from the germline V gene are MNHEY and SVGAGI. The CDR3 coding sequence is TGTGCCAGCAGGAAGGGGGGAGGTCACACTGAAGCTTTCTTT. Residues: CASRKGGGHTEAFF.

The V call is TRBV6-6, the J call TRBJ1-5; no clear D gene. In germline, CDR1 is MNHNY, CDR2 SVGAGI (reference sequence). The CDR3 is 13 amino acids. V lost 4 bases to trimming and J lost 4 bases, with 8 bases between them. The DNA of the CDR3 is TGTGCCAGCAGTTCGCCGGGAAATCAGCCCCAGCATTTT. This codes for CASSSPGNQPQHF.

The chain's CDR3 is CASSPGAGGPYNEQFF. The CDR3 DNA reads as TGTGCCAGCAGCCCGGGGGCGGGAGGGCCATACAATGAGCAGTTCTTC. The chain is built from TRBV7-2 and TRBJ2-1; 9 nucleotides line up with TRBD2. This CDR3 comprises 16 residues. Unmatched junction bases numbered 9, after V lost 5 bases and J lost 4 bases. Germline V CDR1 and CDR2: SGHTA, FQGNSA.

The chain links TRBV29-1 to TRBJ2-6; 7 bases line up with TRBD1. The CDR3 sequence is 15 residues long. V shed 6 bases and J 2 bases; nucleotides not matched to a gene: 7. Germline values: CDR1 SQVTM, CDR2 ANQGSEA. The CDR3 DNA reads TGCAGCGTGGAAAGCCAGGGGGCTGGGGCCAACGTCCTGACTTTC. Protein: CSVESQGAGANVLTF.

The chain employs TRBV2 and TRBJ1-2, with 9 bases matching TRBD1. CDR3 length: 12 amino acids. V was pared by 6 bases and J by 8 bases, with 4 bases of the junction left unmatched. Germline V lookup: CDR1 SNHLY, CDR2 FYNNEI. The DNA for the CDR3 is TGTGCCAGCAGGCCTACAGGGGGCGGCTACACCTTC. It yields the protein CASRPTGGGYTF.

V usage is TRBV19 and J usage is TRBJ1-3; no clear D. This CDR3 spans 15 amino acids. Germline V CDR1 and CDR2: LNHDA, SQIVND (reference sequence). Trimming left V 8 bases short and J 0 bases short, with 14 bases between. DNA for the CDR3: TGTGCCAGTTCCTACGTCAGTCCCTCTGGAAACACCATATATTTT. It is translated as CASSYVSPSGNTIYF.

The chain recombines TRBV7-9 with TRBJ1-2, with no clear D. The CDR3 has 13 residues. V lost 4 bases, J lost 4 bases, and 10 bases lay in between. The germline V gene encodes CDR1 SEHNR and CDR2 FQNEAQ (reference sequence). The CDR3 spells CASSSTPAYGYTF. In nucleotides, the CDR3 is TGTGCCAGCAGCTCAACCCCTGCCTATGGCTACACCTTC.

The chain recombines TRBV5-1 with TRBJ2-5, with 10 positions matching TRBD2. The CDR3 sequence is 16 residues long. V trimming: 0 bases; J trimming: 5 bases; junction bases outside the gene matches: 7. The germline V gene has CDR1 SGHRS and CDR2 YFSETQ. CDR3 region: CASSLATSGMVETQYF. The CDR3 DNA follows: TGCGCCAGCAGCTTGGCCACTAGCGGGATGGTGGAGACCCAGTACTTC.

The chain combines TRBV11-2 with TRBJ1-2; 9 positions agree with TRBD1. The CDR3 sequence is 13 residues long. After removal of 6 bases from V and 8 bases from J, the junction contained 7 bases not matched to a gene. The germline gives CDR1 SGHAT, CDR2 FQNNGV. CDR3: CASRKQGAGGYTF. Written as DNA, the CDR3 is TGTGCCAGCAGGAAACAGGGGGCTGGGGGCTACACCTTC.

The chain joins TRBV11-2 to TRBJ2-5; D gene uncertain. Trimming took off 1 base at V and 5 bases at J, with 8 bases between the two ends. Per germline, CDR1 SGHAT and CDR2 FQNNGV. There are 13 residues in the CDR3. CDR3 coding DNA: TGTGCCAGCAGCTTAGGGGTCTCGGAGACCCAGTACTTC. Translated: CASSLGVSETQYF. The variable domain in full, completed from reference TRBV11-2 and TRBJ2-5, reads EAGVAQSPRYKIIEKRQSVAFWCNPISGHATLYWYQQILGQGPKLLIQFQNNGVVDDSQLPKDRFSAERLKGVDSTLKIQPAKLEDSAVYLCASSLGVSETQYFGPGTRLLVL.

The chain has TRBV5-8 and TRBJ1-2; D call uncertain. V lost 4 bases and J 6 bases, leaving 7 bases between the germline ends. Looked up from germline, CDR1 is SGHTS and CDR2 is YDEGEE. The CDR3 is made up of 11 amino acids. The DNA for the CDR3 is TGTGCCAGCAGCCTGGATCATGGCTACACCTTC. Amino acid sequence: CASSLDHGYTF. Using reference TRBV5-8 and TRBJ1-2 for the parts outside the CDR3, the full variable domain is EAGVTQSPTHLIKTRGQQATLRCSPISGHTSVYWYQQALGLGLQFLLWYDEGEERNRGNFPPRFSGRQFPNYSSELNVNALELEDSALYLCASSLDHGYTFGSGTRLTVV.

This clone was seen only a few times. V and J are TRBV4-1 and TRBJ2-1; either TRBD1 or TRBD2 may fit D (5 bases each). Trimming took off 0 bases at V and 13 bases at J, with 13 bases between the two ends. Per the germline V gene, CDR1 is MGHRA and CDR2 is YSYEKL. The CDR3 is 13 residues long. CDR3 region: CASSQDTYGAQFF. Written as DNA, the CDR3 is TGCGCCAGCAGCCAAGATACCTACGGGGCACAGTTCTTC.

The CDR3: CASRLATNEKLFF. The CDR3 DNA follows: TGTGCCAGCCGTTTGGCAACTAATGAAAAACTGTTTTTT. The genes are TRBV7-8 and TRBJ1-4; D remains unclear. V lost 8 bases and J lost 0, with 7 bases in between. In germline, CDR1 is SGHVS, CDR2 FQNEAQ. The CDR3 extends over 13 amino acids.

This sequence joins TRBV4-3 and TRBJ1-5, with 7 bases aligning to TRBD1. V lost 0 bases to trimming and J lost 2 bases; unmatched junction nucleotides: 16. CDR3 length equals 20 residues. The germline gives CDR1 LGHNA, CDR2 YSLEER. CDR3 amino acids: CASSQDRIQGGTGGNQPQHF. CDR3 DNA: TGCGCCAGCAGCCAAGATAGAATACAGGGAGGAACAGGGGGCAATCAGCCCCAGCATTTT.

This chain connects TRBV10-3 to TRBJ2-3; weak D call: TRBD2 (7 bases). V gave up 0 bases and J gave up 4 bases, with 14 bases separating them. The CDR3 has 16 residues. CDR1 is ENHRY, CDR2 SYGVKD, per germline. Here the CDR3 DNA reads TGTGCCATCAGTGAGTCTAGTCGGGGGGCCGCAGATACGCAGTATTTT. Translation gives CAISESSRGAADTQYF.

The table lists this clone with a few counts. J is TRBJ1-5 and V is TRBV6-1; 7 bases line up with TRBD1. This CDR3 has 13 amino acids. V shed 7 bases and J 7 bases; nucleotides not matched to a gene: 7. The germline CDR1 and CDR2 sequences are MNHNS and SASEGT. The CDR3 region is CASTPTGRQPQHF. The CDR3 nucleotides are TGTGCCAGCACCCCGACAGGGAGGCAGCCCCAGCATTTT.

The V call is TRBV5-5, the J call TRBJ1-3; TRBD1 is a possible D gene (6 bases). V lost 4 bases and J lost 0, with 23 bases in between. Germline CDR1 and CDR2: SGHKS and YYEKEE (reference sequence). This CDR3 is built from 19 residues. Here the CDR3 reads CASSPRVEWTEVSGNTIYF. The CDR3 DNA reads TGTGCCAGCAGCCCCCGGGTTGAATGGACAGAGGTCTCTGGAAACACCATATATTTT.

The chain links TRBV27 to TRBJ1-3; D not certain. Germline CDR1 is MNHEY and CDR2 is SMNVEV (reference sequence). The CDR3 loop spans 12 amino acids. V was pared by 10 bases and J by 0 bases, with 7 bases between. DNA for the CDR3: TGTGCCACGGTCAGCTCTGGAAACACCATATATTTT. Residues: CATVSSGNTIYF.

The chain links TRBV5-6 to TRBJ1-2; D ambiguous. Looked up from germline, CDR1 is SGHDT and CDR2 is YYEEEE. CDR3 size: 14 residues. The V and J ends lost 1 base and 8 bases respectively, with 15 bases between them. The CDR3 reads CASSLKGSMGGYTF. The CDR3 bases are TGTGCCAGCAGCTTGAAGGGATCGATGGGGGGCTACACCTTC. Based on the CDR3 plus reference TRBV5-6 and TRBJ1-2, the full variable domain is DAGVTQSPTHLIKTRGQQVTLRCSPKSGHDTVSWYQQALGQGPQFIFQYYEEEERQRGNFPDRFSGHQFPNYSSELNVNALLLGDSALYLCASSLKGSMGGYTFGSGTRLTVV.

V is TRBV6-1 and J is TRBJ1-1; 9 positions agree with TRBD1. The V gene's germline CDR1 is MNHNS and CDR2 SASEGT. V shed 5 bases and J 6 bases; nucleotides not matched to a gene: 4. This CDR3 spans 13 amino acids. The CDR3 loop is CASSNTGGPEAFF. The CDR3 DNA follows: TGTGCCAGCAGTAATACAGGGGGCCCTGAAGCTTTCTTT.